Presented here are 15 T cell receptor beta chains from one specimen sequenced in a study of blood T cell repertoires in COVID-19 (dated by TCRdb to 2018 to 2021). The library was produced with the immunoSEQ multiplex PCR assay. TCRdb took over this immuneACCESS table, retaining in-frame rearrangements with V and J assigned. Such tables are incomplete; in checked studies, under half of the missing clones stem from an unresolved V gene, and the remainder is unexplained. The sample table records roughly 150,000 clones; 85% to 90% of these occur just once. The ten largest account for roughly 13% of the sample. The sequencing input was peripheral blood. These receptors originate from a man between 18 and 35 years old with COVID-19, enrolled during active disease.

This chain uses TRBV5-1 with TRBJ2-3; D is possibly TRBD1 (5 bases). This CDR3 contains 15 residues. CDR1 SGHRS and CDR2 YFSETQ come from the germline V gene. Deletions cut 9 bases from V and 2 bases from J, with 19 bases between. The CDR3 sequence: CATTAGQGSTDTQYF. The CDR3 DNA is TGCGCCACTACCGCAGGTCAGGGCTCCACAGATACGCAGTATTTT.

The rearrangement uses TRBV7-9 and TRBJ1-4; D is undetermined. Looked up from germline, CDR1 is SEHNR and CDR2 is FQNEAQ (reference sequence). The CDR3 loop spans 13 amino acids. Trimming cost V 5 bases and J 8 bases, with 12 bases left between them. CDR3 amino acids: CASSPAGGEKLFF. The CDR3 DNA follows: TGTGCCAGCAGCCCCGCGGGAGGGGAAAAACTGTTTTTT.

This clone was picked up one time. V is TRBV24-1 and J is TRBJ2-5; 7 nucleotides match TRBD2. Per the germline V gene, CDR1 is KGHDR and CDR2 is SFDVKD. V lost 5 bases, J lost 5 bases, and 4 bases stayed unmatched. The CDR3 extends over 13 amino acids. The CDR3 nucleotides read TGTGCCACCAGTGCGGGGGGTCGGGAGACCCAGTACTTC. Protein: CATSAGGRETQYF.

The count of this clone is one. The junction differs from germline at one of its ends, possibly a read error. The V gene is TRBV6-1, the J gene TRBJ1-5; possible D gene TRBD1, 5 bases. Germline V CDR1 and CDR2: MNHNS, SASEGT. The CDR3 contains 15 residues. CDR3 amino acids: CASRDRNYSNQPQHF. Written as DNA, the CDR3 is TGTGCCAGCCGTGACAGAAACTATAGCAATCAGCCCCAGCATTTT.

This chain connects TRBV12-5 to TRBJ2-1, with D unclear. The V end was cut by 0 bases, the J end by 0 bases, with 9 bases between. The CDR3 is 16 residues long. Per germline, CDR1 LGHNT and CDR2 FRNRAP. Here the CDR3 DNA reads TGTGCTAGTGGTTTGGTGGGCCCGAGCTCCTACAATGAGCAGTTCTTC. This gives the protein CASGLVGPSSYNEQFF.

J is TRBJ1-6 and V is TRBV19, with TRBD1 identical over 9 bases. This CDR3 contains 16 residues. Germline V gene data show CDR1 as LNHDA and CDR2 as SQIVND (reference sequence). The V and J ends lost 3 bases and 10 bases, in that order; junction bases with no gene match: 10. For the CDR3, the DNA is TGTGCCAGTAGTATTAGCCTGACAACAGGGGGCTCACCCCTCCACTTT. Protein sequence: CASSISLTTGGSPLHF.

The chain uses TRBV7-7 and TRBJ2-2, with 8 nucleotides matching TRBD2. Germline lookup yields CDR1 SSHAT and CDR2 FNYEAQ (reference sequence). This CDR3 is 15 amino acids long. J lost 7 bases, V lost 1 base, and 5 bases had no gene match. The CDR3 loop is CASSLEAGVVGELFF. The CDR3 coding sequence is TGTGCCAGCAGCTTAGAAGCGGGAGTGGTCGGGGAGCTGTTTTTT.

V and J are TRBV6-5 and TRBJ2-3; 7 bases are shared with TRBD2. The CDR3 has 16 amino acids. With V trimmed by 0 bases and J by 1 base, 4 bases remained unmatched. Germline CDR1 is MNHEY and CDR2 is SVGAGI. The CDR3 DNA is TGTGCCAGCAGTTACTCTGTGGCGGGGGGCACAGATACGCAGTATTTT. It translates to CASSYSVAGGTDTQYF.

The rearrangement links TRBV3-1 (or the pseudogene TRBV3-2) to TRBJ2-7; D may be TRBD2 (5 bases). The CDR3 consists of 14 residues. Germline V gene sequence: CDR1 LGHDT, CDR2 YNNKEL (reference sequence). V was clipped by 4 bases and J by 2 bases, with 12 bases between them. CDR3 DNA: TGTGCCAGCAGCCCTTCCGGGATGACCTACGAGCAGTACTTC. It is translated as CASSPSGMTYEQYF.

V and J are TRBV7-8 and TRBJ1-5, with TRBD1 matching over 8 bases. This CDR3 is 16 amino acids long. Germline V CDR1 and CDR2: SGHVS, FQNEAQ. V lost 0 bases, J lost 5 bases, and 6 bases stayed unmatched. The CDR3: CASSLAGQGGYQPQHF. The CDR3 DNA follows: TGTGCCAGCAGCTTAGCTGGACAGGGTGGATATCAGCCCCAGCATTTT.

A single count supports this clone. The V gene is TRBV7-9, the J gene TRBJ2-3, with 7 bases that match TRBD2. V was clipped by 2 bases and J by 1 base; unmatched bases: 3. The CDR3 sequence is 15 residues long. CDR1 and CDR2 (germline): SEHNR, FQNEAQ (reference sequence). CDR3 region: CASSLTSARTDTQYF. For the CDR3, the DNA is TGTGCCAGCAGCTTAACTAGCGCTCGCACAGATACGCAGTATTTT.

V gene TRBV28 combines with J gene TRBJ1-6; 7 bases are shared with TRBD1. The CDR3 sequence is 13 residues long. Trimming took 4 bases from V and 9 from J; bases not matched to a gene: 3. CDR1 and CDR2 (germline): MDHEN, SYDVKM. The CDR3 sequence is CASSSPGGSPLHF. As DNA, the CDR3 is TGTGCCAGCAGTTCTCCAGGGGGTTCACCCCTCCACTTT.

In DNA form, the CDR3 reads TGTGCCACCTGGGGGGGGGCGAGGGCTTTCTTT. This sequence encodes CATWGGARAFF. V gene TRBV2 combines with J gene TRBJ1-1; TRBD1 is a possible D gene (6 bases). From germline, CDR1 is SNHLY and CDR2 FYNNEI. The CDR3 consists of 11 residues. With 10 bases removed from V and 11 bases from J, the gap between germline ends came to 17 bases.

The gene calls are TRBV7-9 and TRBJ2-5, with D maybe TRBD2 (7 bases). Trimming stripped 5 bases from V and 5 bases from J, with 18 bases between. The germline V gene encodes CDR1 SEHNR and CDR2 FQNEAQ (reference sequence). The CDR3 length is 15 residues. The CDR3 DNA is TGTGCCAGCAGCCCTCCCTGGGGGGGGCGGGAGACCCAGTACTTC. This gives the protein CASSPPWGGRETQYF.

This rearrangement joins TRBV6-6 to TRBJ1-5; 8 bases line up with TRBD1. There are 16 residues in the CDR3. Germline V CDR1 and CDR2: MNHNY, SVGAGI (reference sequence). The junction had 11 bases not matched to a gene; V was cut back by 8 bases and J by 2 bases. DNA of the CDR3: TGTGCCAGCGTACCGGACAGGGAGGTTGGCAATCAGCCCCAGCATTTT. Protein product: CASVPDREVGNQPQHF.